The 26 T cell receptor beta chains below were found in one sample sequenced in a study of shared clonotypes between healthy human individuals. Profiled with immunoSEQ multiplex PCR; TCRdb holds only in-frame clones, not every one. The data show some 2 million clones, over 85% seen once. The sample consisted of naive CD4+ T cells sorted from blood. Subset meaning: CD45RA+ positively selected. These receptors all come from a man younger than 30 in good health.

V gene TRBV2 combines with J gene TRBJ1-5, with D unresolved. V shed 5 bases and J shed 3 bases, with 8 bases lying between them. This CDR3 region has 13 residues. Per the germline V gene, CDR1 is SNHLY and CDR2 is FYNNEI. CDR3 DNA sequence: TGTGCCAGCAGTCGCCCCATCAATCAGCCCCAGCATTTT. Translation gives CASSRPINQPQHF.

The V gene is TRBV5-1, the J gene TRBJ2-3; D may be TRBD2 (5 bases). Germline V lookup: CDR1 SGHRS, CDR2 YFSETQ. This CDR3 region has 15 residues. Trimming stripped 2 bases from V and 6 bases from J, with 16 bases between. The CDR3 reads CASSLLNIGEDTQYF. Here the CDR3 DNA reads TGCGCCAGCAGCTTACTTAATATTGGGGAGGATACGCAGTATTTT.

The genes are TRBV6-4 and TRBJ2-7; 10 bases align to TRBD2. Per germline, CDR1 MRHNA and CDR2 SNTAGT. The CDR3 is 16 amino acids. V shed 3 bases and J 0 bases; nucleotides not matched to a gene: 5. The DNA for the CDR3 is TGTGCCAGCAGTGAAAAGCGGGAGGGCCCCTCCTACGAGCAGTACTTC. Translating gives CASSEKREGPSYEQYF.

V is TRBV5-1 and J is TRBJ2-7; D remains ambiguous. This CDR3 is built from 13 residues. Trimming cost V 3 bases and J 3 bases, with 10 bases left between them. Germline CDR1 is SGHRS and CDR2 is YFSETQ. CDR3 residues: CASSSENYYEQYF. CDR3 DNA: TGCGCCAGCAGCTCAGAAAATTACTACGAGCAGTACTTC.

This sequence joins TRBV6-1 and TRBJ1-1, with D unclear. V was pared by 2 bases and J by 0 bases, with 4 bases between. The CDR3 spans 13 residues. CDR1 and CDR2 from the germline V gene are MNHNS and SASEGT. DNA for the CDR3: TGTGCCAGCAGTGAAATCTTGAACACTGAAGCTTTCTTT. It specifies CASSEILNTEAFF.

This rearrangement joins TRBV7-9 to TRBJ1-5; D gene uncertain. CDR1 is SEHNR and CDR2 is FQNEAQ in the germline V gene (reference sequence). The CDR3 has 13 amino acids. The germline V and J ends were trimmed by 5 bases and 9 bases, with 14 bases remaining between them. CDR3 in amino acids: CASSLNSLGPQHF. For the CDR3, the DNA is TGTGCCAGCAGCCTAAATAGCTTGGGGCCCCAGCATTTT. Supplemented by reference TRBV7-9 and TRBJ1-5, the full variable domain reads DTGVSQNPRHKITKRGQNVTFRCDPISEHNRLYWYRQTLGQGPEFLTYFQNEAQLEKSRLLSDRFSAERPKGSFSTLEIQRTEQGDSAMYLCASSLNSLGPQHFGDGTRLSIL.

Concerning this clone itself: One end of the junction varies from germline; a read error may be responsible. The DNA for the CDR3 is TGTGCCAGCAGCGTAGCGGGGGGGCCGGATACGCAGTATTTT. It codes for CASSVAGGPDTQYF. The chain couples TRBV7-9 to TRBJ2-3; 11 bases fit TRBD2. The CDR3 consists of 14 residues. Germline CDR1 SEHNR, CDR2 FQNEAQ (reference sequence). Using reference TRBV7-9 and TRBJ2-3 for the parts outside the CDR3, the full variable domain is DTGVSQNPRHKITKRGQNVTFRCDPISEHNRLYWYRQTLGQGPEFLTYFQNEAQLEKSRLLSDRFSAERPKGSFSTLEIQRTEQGDSAMYLCASSVAGGPDTQYFGPGTRLTVL.

This chain connects TRBV28 to TRBJ2-4; D gene ambiguous. Trimming left V 3 bases short and J 8 bases short, with 23 bases between. Germline loops: CDR1 MDHEN, CDR2 SYDVKM. CDR3 length: 17 residues. Here the CDR3 reads CASSFSFSVPSSYIQYF. The CDR3 coding sequence is TGTGCCAGCAGTTTTTCGTTTTCCGTCCCTAGTTCGTACATTCAGTACTTC. Filled out from reference TRBV28 and TRBJ2-4, the complete variable domain reads DVKVTQSSRYLVKRTGEKVFLECVQDMDHENMFWYRQDPGLGLRLIYFSYDVKMKEKGDIPEGYSVSREKKERFSLILESASTNQTSMYLCASSFSFSVPSSYIQYFGAGTRLSVL.

This sequence joins TRBV4-2 and TRBJ2-2, with 8 bases identical to TRBD1. Germline trimming cut 1 base from V and 5 bases from J; bases unmatched to any gene: 9. Germline CDR1 reads LGHNA; CDR2 reads YNFKEQ. The CDR3 runs 17 residues. CDR3 DNA sequence: TGTGCCAGCAGCCAAGTCTCAGGACAGGGCCGAACCGGGGAGCTGTTTTTT. Translation gives CASSQVSGQGRTGELFF.

The chain combines TRBV4-1 with TRBJ2-6; unclear D gene. The CDR3 loop spans 17 amino acids. V was clipped by 0 bases and J by 2 bases, with 11 bases between them. Per germline, CDR1 MGHRA and CDR2 YSYEKL. The CDR3, as DNA: TGCGCCAGCAGCCAAGAACCCTCGCTGGCTGGGGCCAACGTCCTGACTTTC. This gives the protein CASSQEPSLAGANVLTF.

The rearrangement joins TRBV29-1 to TRBJ2-3; the D is unclear. V lost 6 bases to trimming and J lost 4 bases, with 11 bases between them. Looked up from germline, CDR1 is SQVTM and CDR2 is ANQGSEA. The CDR3 is made up of 12 amino acids. CDR3 sequence reads: CSVTAGADTQYF. CDR3 sequence (DNA): TGCAGCGTAACGGCTGGGGCAGATACGCAGTATTTT.

J is TRBJ2-7 and V is TRBV6-5; D is ambiguous. The CDR3 is 12 residues long. CDR1 is MNHEY and CDR2 is SVGAGI in the germline V gene. With 6 bases removed from V and 6 bases from J, the gap between germline ends came to 12 bases. CDR3 amino acids: CASSEWGGEQYF. Here the CDR3 DNA reads TGTGCCAGCAGCGAATGGGGTGGCGAGCAGTACTTC.

This clone has only one observation. The chain employs TRBV4-2 and TRBJ2-3; D remains unclear. CDR1 and CDR2 from the germline V gene are LGHNA and YNFKEQ. The CDR3 is made up of 14 amino acids. The ends were cut back, 0 bases at V and 2 bases at J, with 6 bases in the middle. CDR3 region: CASSQESLTDTQYF. The CDR3, as DNA: TGTGCCAGCAGCCAAGAGAGCCTCACAGATACGCAGTATTTT.

This rearrangement joins TRBV12-5 to TRBJ1-5, with D tentatively TRBD1 (5 bases). V shed 5 bases and J shed 6 bases, with 11 bases lying between them. The CDR3 contains 13 residues. Germline values: CDR1 LGHNT, CDR2 FRNRAP. CDR3 sequence reads: CASGRGAGQPQHF. The CDR3 DNA follows: TGTGCTAGTGGTAGGGGCGCCGGTCAGCCCCAGCATTTT.

This clone has a count of ten or more. This sample includes further DNA sequences coding for the same CDR3. The chain joins TRBV2 to TRBJ1-1, with D uncertain. Per germline, CDR1 SNHLY and CDR2 FYNNEI. V gave up 7 bases and J gave up 2 bases, with 14 bases separating them. There are 14 residues in the CDR3. CDR3 protein: CASNVWGTNTEAFF. The CDR3, as DNA: TGTGCCAGCAATGTGTGGGGAACAAACACTGAAGCTTTCTTT.

The genes are TRBV7-9 and TRBJ2-4, with 7 bases aligning to TRBD1. In germline, CDR1 is SEHNR, CDR2 FQNEAQ (reference sequence). There are 16 residues in the CDR3. With 5 bases clipped from V and 8 bases from J, the junction kept 15 bases outside the gene matches. In nucleotides, the CDR3 is TGTGCCAGCAGCCCCTTGCCCGACAGGGATAAGGACATTCAGTACTTC. Protein product: CASSPLPDRDKDIQYF.

CDR3 loop: CACSPGGTQYF. The DNA for the CDR3 is TGTGCCTGTTCGCCCGGGGGGACCCAGTACTTC. The chain recombines TRBV30 with TRBJ2-5; D might be TRBD2 (6 bases). The CDR3 runs 11 residues. V was cut by 6 bases and J by 7 bases, with 12 bases left in between. Looked up from germline, CDR1 is GTSNPN and CDR2 is SVGIG (reference sequence).

The rearrangement links TRBV18 to TRBJ1-1; D might be TRBD1 (6 bases). The CDR3 runs 13 residues. The V end lost 8 bases, the J end lost 4 bases, and 14 bases lay between the germline ends. Germline loops: CDR1 KGHSH, CDR2 LQKENI. The CDR3 sequence is CASVDKGGTEAFF. The DNA for the CDR3 is TGTGCCAGCGTGGATAAAGGGGGCACTGAAGCTTTCTTT.

The CDR3 here is CAWSPGQKETQYF. CDR3 bases: TGTGCCTGGAGTCCTGGACAGAAAGAGACCCAGTACTTC. The V and J genes are TRBV30 and TRBJ2-5; D might be TRBD1 (6 bases). The CDR3 is made up of 13 amino acids. Germline CDR1 is GTSNPN and CDR2 is SVGIG (reference sequence). Trimming cost V 2 bases and J 3 bases, with 10 bases left between them.

For this clone: The sample has other DNA sequences that encode this CDR3 too. The V call is TRBV5-1, the J call TRBJ2-5; possible D gene TRBD2, 5 bases. This CDR3 has 14 amino acids. With 3 bases removed from V and 5 bases from J, the gap between germline ends came to 14 bases. Germline values: CDR1 SGHRS, CDR2 YFSETQ. CDR3 DNA sequence: TGCGCCAGCAGCTCCGGCGGGCTGGGGGAGACCCAGTACTTC. As protein: CASSSGGLGETQYF.

V gene TRBV6-1 combines with J gene TRBJ1-4; D might be TRBD1 (6 bases). The V end lost 6 bases, the J end lost 5 bases, and 13 bases lay between the germline ends. The CDR3 is 14 residues long. Germline CDR1 and CDR2: MNHNS and SASEGT. Here the CDR3 DNA reads TGTGCCAGCAGCTCAGACAGGATCAATGAAAAACTGTTTTTT. Translating it yields CASSSDRINEKLFF.

V usage is TRBV4-1 and J usage is TRBJ2-7, with 9 positions matching TRBD1. V shed 1 base, J shed 2 bases, and the junction held 6 bases outside the gene matches. CDR1 MGHRA and CDR2 YSYEKL come from the germline V gene. The CDR3 is 16 amino acids. Here the CDR3 DNA reads TGCGCCAGCAGCCAAGGCCGGGACAGGGTAGCCTACGAGCAGTACTTC. Translated, it gives CASSQGRDRVAYEQYF.

This rearrangement joins TRBV4-1 to TRBJ2-2; the D gene is possibly TRBD2 (5 bases). Germline loops: CDR1 MGHRA, CDR2 YSYEKL. V dropped 3 bases and J dropped 5 bases, with 10 bases sitting between them. The CDR3 extends over 14 amino acids. The CDR3 reads CASSQTGLTGELFF. DNA of the CDR3: TGCGCCAGCAGCCAGACTGGACTGACCGGGGAGCTGTTTTTT.

This chain uses TRBV7-9 with TRBJ2-2, with D unresolved. Trimming removed 4 bases at V and 6 bases at J, with 9 bases between. The CDR3 covers 13 residues. Germline V gene sequence: CDR1 SEHNR, CDR2 FQNEAQ (reference sequence). The CDR3 DNA reads as TGTGCCAGCAGCTGGCCTAGGGCCGGGGAGCTGTTTTTT. Its translation: CASSWPRAGELFF.

The chain has TRBV28 and TRBJ2-4, with D possibly matching TRBD2 (5 bases). CDR3 size: 13 residues. Germline V gene data show CDR1 as MDHEN and CDR2 as SYDVKM. Trimming pared 4 bases from V and 3 bases from J, leaving 7 bases between. The CDR3 nucleotides are TGTGCCAGCAGTTCCGGGAACAAAAACATTCAGTACTTC. Translated: CASSSGNKNIQYF.

This chain joins TRBV10-3 and TRBJ1-5; no definite D call. CDR1 is ENHRY, CDR2 SYGVKD, per germline. Trimming took 4 bases from V and 2 from J, leaving 12 bases between them. This CDR3 comprises 15 residues. The chain's CDR3 is CAISGRADGNQPQHF. The CDR3 bases are TGTGCCATCAGTGGGAGGGCTGATGGCAATCAGCCCCAGCATTTT.